This is a list of T cell receptor beta chains from one sample in a study of Ad26.COV2.S vaccination and SARS-CoV-2 variants. Assay used: immunoSEQ multiplex PCR; TCRdb lists only in-frame clones, some missing. The sample carries under 600,000 clones, about nine tenths recorded once. Source: peripheral blood, taken in a trial of Ad26.COV2.S vaccine versus placebo. The receptors shown here come from a person aged 18-60 years who received the Ad26.COV2.S COVID-19 vaccine or a placebo. Both conserved end residues are part of each CDR3. The order of the fields is V gene, D gene, J gene, clone size, CDR3 protein, CDR3 DNA. A D gene is named only where the DNA matches it firmly. Some rows mark clone size as missing; the rest say once, few, many or name a class of expanded clone.

v_gene: TRBV6-6
d_gene: NA
j_gene: TRBJ1-2
abundance: NA
CDR3aa: CASSYSGGSLNYGYTF
CDR3nt: TGTGCCAGCAGTTACTCCGGGGGCAGTCTTAACTATGGCTACACCTTC

v_gene: TRBV19
d_gene: NA
j_gene: TRBJ2-1
abundance: NA
CDR3aa: CASSIGTGSLASYNEQFF
CDR3nt: TGTGCCAGTAGTATTGGGACCGGGTCCCTAGCCTCTTACAATGAGCAGTTCTTC

v_gene: TRBV27
d_gene: NA
j_gene: TRBJ2-7
abundance: NA
CDR3aa: CASSKLETYEQYF
CDR3nt: TGTGCCAGCAGTAAATTAGAGACCTACGAGCAGTACTTC

v_gene: TRBV27
d_gene: NA
j_gene: TRBJ1-2
abundance: NA
CDR3aa: CASSLSRQNYGYTF
CDR3nt: TGTGCCAGCAGTTTATCAAGGCAGAACTATGGCTACACCTTC

v_gene: TRBV24-1
d_gene: NA
j_gene: TRBJ1-1
abundance: NA
CDR3aa: CATSGGGWTEAFF
CDR3nt: TGTGCCACCAGTGGGGGCGGGTGGACTGAAGCTTTCTTT

v_gene: TRBV11-2
d_gene: TRBD2
j_gene: TRBJ2-3
abundance: NA
CDR3aa: CASRGLAGNTDTQYF
CDR3nt: TGTGCCAGCAGGGGACTAGCGGGGAACACAGATACGCAGTATTTT

v_gene: TRBV7-2
d_gene: NA
j_gene: TRBJ2-1
abundance: NA
CDR3aa: CASSLGSWYYNEQFF
CDR3nt: TGTGCCAGCAGCTTAGGGAGTTGGTACTACAATGAGCAGTTCTTC

v_gene: TRBV9
d_gene: TRBD1
j_gene: TRBJ1-4
abundance: NA
CDR3aa: CASSAGQANEKLFF
CDR3nt: TGTGCCAGCAGCGCTGGACAGGCAAATGAAAAACTGTTTTTT

v_gene: TRBV7-9
d_gene: NA
j_gene: TRBJ1-3
abundance: few
CDR3aa: CASSLASTAGNTIYF
CDR3nt: TGTGCCAGCAGCTTAGCGTCCACAGCTGGAAACACCATATATTTT

v_gene: TRBV12-2
d_gene: NA
j_gene: TRBJ2-3
abundance: NA
CDR3aa: CASRLGQDVLFTDTQYF
CDR3nt: TGTGCAAGTCGCCTCGGACAGGACGTGTTGTTCACAGATACGCAGTATTTT

v_gene: TRBV10-3
d_gene: NA
j_gene: TRBJ2-7
abundance: NA
CDR3aa: CAISGPDFYEQYF
CDR3nt: TGTGCCATCAGTGGGCCGGATTTCTACGAGCAGTACTTC

v_gene: TRBV18
d_gene: TRBD2
j_gene: TRBJ2-2
abundance: NA
CDR3aa: CASSRRLAGETGELFF
CDR3nt: TGTGCCAGCTCACGACGACTAGCGGGAGAAACCGGGGAGCTGTTTTTT

v_gene: TRBV30
d_gene: NA
j_gene: TRBJ2-7
abundance: NA
CDR3aa: CAWSVLKYEQYF
CDR3nt: TGTGCCTGGAGTGTACTAAAGTACGAGCAGTACTTC

v_gene: TRBV2
d_gene: NA
j_gene: TRBJ2-1
abundance: NA
CDR3aa: CASSGGLGQFF
CDR3nt: TGTGCCAGCAGTGGGGGGCTTGGACAGTTCTTC

v_gene: TRBV10-3
d_gene: NA
j_gene: TRBJ2-3
abundance: NA
CDR3aa: CAINPSGPIDTQYF
CDR3nt: TGTGCCATCAATCCTTCAGGGCCTATAGATACGCAGTATTTT

v_gene: TRBV12-3/TRBV12-4
d_gene: NA
j_gene: TRBJ2-5
abundance: NA
CDR3aa: CASSWTEETQYF
CDR3nt: TGTGCCAGCAGCTGGACAGAAGAGACCCAGTACTTC

v_gene: TRBV7-2
d_gene: NA
j_gene: TRBJ1-4
abundance: few
CDR3aa: CASSWGPNEKLFF
CDR3nt: TGTGCCAGCTCCTGGGGGCCTAATGAAAAACTGTTTTTT

v_gene: TRBV28
d_gene: NA
j_gene: TRBJ1-2
abundance: NA
CDR3aa: CASSPMYDRTHYGYTF
CDR3nt: TGTGCCAGCAGTCCAATGTATGACAGGACGCACTATGGCTACACCTTC

v_gene: TRBV5-1
d_gene: TRBD1
j_gene: TRBJ1-2
abundance: NA
CDR3aa: CASSLVGTGVNYGYTF
CDR3nt: TGCGCCAGCAGCTTGGTTGGGACAGGGGTTAACTATGGCTACACCTTC

v_gene: TRBV7-9
d_gene: NA
j_gene: TRBJ1-2
abundance: NA
CDR3aa: CASSLGGGYTF
CDR3nt: TGTGCCAGCAGCTTAGGAGGGGGCTACACCTTC

v_gene: TRBV9
d_gene: NA
j_gene: TRBJ2-7
abundance: NA
CDR3aa: CASSVGSLGEQYF
CDR3nt: TGTGCCAGCAGCGTAGGATCCCTCGGCGAGCAGTACTTC

v_gene: TRBV10-3
d_gene: TRBD1
j_gene: TRBJ2-2
abundance: NA
CDR3aa: CAISAGTGPNTGELFF
CDR3nt: TGTGCCATCAGTGCCGGGACAGGTCCGAACACCGGGGAGCTGTTTTTT

v_gene: TRBV5-1
d_gene: NA
j_gene: TRBJ2-7
abundance: once
CDR3aa: CASSPWFSVSSYEQYF
CDR3nt: TGCGCCAGCAGCCCCTGGTTTAGCGTTAGCTCCTACGAGCAGTACTTC

v_gene: TRBV2
d_gene: NA
j_gene: TRBJ2-5
abundance: once
CDR3aa: CASSQQGPLETQYF
CDR3nt: TGTGCCAGCAGTCAGCAGGGTCCCTTAGAGACCCAGTACTTC

v_gene: TRBV18
d_gene: TRBD1
j_gene: TRBJ1-5
abundance: NA
CDR3aa: CASSLGTGGNQPQHF
CDR3nt: TGTGCCAGCTCACTTGGGACAGGGGGCAATCAGCCCCAGCATTTT

v_gene: TRBV19
d_gene: TRBD1
j_gene: TRBJ2-7
abundance: NA
CDR3aa: CASSDRGSSYEQYF
CDR3nt: TGTGCCAGTAGTGACAGGGGGAGCTCCTACGAGCAGTACTTC

v_gene: TRBV5-8
d_gene: TRBD2
j_gene: TRBJ2-1
abundance: NA
CDR3aa: CASSLVAGGPLGEQFF
CDR3nt: TGTGCCAGCAGCTTGGTGGCGGGGGGGCCGTTGGGTGAGCAGTTCTTC

v_gene: TRBV6-5
d_gene: NA
j_gene: TRBJ2-3
abundance: NA
CDR3aa: CASSYSYGTDTQYF
CDR3nt: TGTGCCAGCAGTTACTCGTATGGCACAGATACGCAGTATTTT

v_gene: TRBV28
d_gene: NA
j_gene: TRBJ2-7
abundance: NA
CDR3aa: CASSLGSPPGEQYF
CDR3nt: TGTGCCAGCAGTTTAGGCTCCCCCCCGGGGGAGCAGTACTTC